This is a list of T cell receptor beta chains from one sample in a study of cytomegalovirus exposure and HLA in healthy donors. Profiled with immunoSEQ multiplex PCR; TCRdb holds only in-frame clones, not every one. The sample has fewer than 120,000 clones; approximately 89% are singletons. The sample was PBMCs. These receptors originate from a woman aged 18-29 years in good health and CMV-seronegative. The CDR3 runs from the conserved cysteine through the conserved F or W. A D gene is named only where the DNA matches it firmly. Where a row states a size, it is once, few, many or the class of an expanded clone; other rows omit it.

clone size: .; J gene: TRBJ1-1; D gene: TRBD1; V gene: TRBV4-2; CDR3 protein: CASSQPTAGQWGTEAFF; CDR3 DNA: TGTGCCAGCAGCCAACCCACGGCGGGACAGTGGGGCACTGAAGCTTTCTTT
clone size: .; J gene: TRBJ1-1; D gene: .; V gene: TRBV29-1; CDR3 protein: CSYLRDRGTEAFF; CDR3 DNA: TGCAGCTACCTTCGGGATCGAGGCACTGAAGCTTTCTTT
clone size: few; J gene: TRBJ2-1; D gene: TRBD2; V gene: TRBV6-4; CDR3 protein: CASKLERESGEQFF; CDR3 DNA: TGTGCCAGCAAATTAGAGCGGGAGTCAGGGGAGCAGTTCTTC
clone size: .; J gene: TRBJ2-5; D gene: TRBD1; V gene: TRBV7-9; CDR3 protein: CASSFGQGETQYF; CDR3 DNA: TGTGCCAGCAGCTTTGGACAGGGTGAGACCCAGTACTTC
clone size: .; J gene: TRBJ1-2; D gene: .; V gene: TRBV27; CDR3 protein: CASRGLRGNYGYTF; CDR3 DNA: TGTGCCAGCAGGGGGCTTAGAGGAAACTATGGCTACACCTTC
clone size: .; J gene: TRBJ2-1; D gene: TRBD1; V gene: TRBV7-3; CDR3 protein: CASSQTGALDNEQFF; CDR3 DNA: TGTGCCAGCAGCCAGACAGGGGCGTTAGACAATGAGCAGTTCTTC
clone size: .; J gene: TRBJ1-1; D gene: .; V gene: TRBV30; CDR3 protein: CAWRRGMNTEAFF; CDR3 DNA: TGTGCCTGGAGACGAGGAATGAACACTGAAGCTTTCTTT
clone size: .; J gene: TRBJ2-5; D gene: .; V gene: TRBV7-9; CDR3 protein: CASSLVPETQYF; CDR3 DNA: TGTGCCAGCAGCTTAGTTCCGGAGACCCAGTACTTC
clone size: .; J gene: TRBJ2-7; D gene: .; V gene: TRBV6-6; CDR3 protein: CASSQVPENEQYF; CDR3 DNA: TGTGCCAGCAGTCAGGTCCCGGAAAACGAGCAGTACTTC
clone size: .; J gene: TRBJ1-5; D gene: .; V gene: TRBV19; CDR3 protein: CASRPGRSKPQHF; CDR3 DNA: TGTGCCAGTAGGCCCGGGAGATCCAAGCCCCAGCATTTT
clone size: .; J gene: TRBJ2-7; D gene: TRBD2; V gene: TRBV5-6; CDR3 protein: CASSLSSGSWEQYF; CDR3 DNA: TGTGCCAGCAGCTTGTCAAGCGGGAGTTGGGAGCAGTACTTC
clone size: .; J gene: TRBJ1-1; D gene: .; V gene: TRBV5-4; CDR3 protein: CASSRESNTEAFF; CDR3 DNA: TGTGCCAGCAGCCGCGAATCGAACACTGAAGCTTTCTTT
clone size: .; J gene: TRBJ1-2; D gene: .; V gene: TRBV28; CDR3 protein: CASSPRTDGYTF; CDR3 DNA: TGTGCCAGCAGCCCGCGAACGGATGGCTACACCTTC
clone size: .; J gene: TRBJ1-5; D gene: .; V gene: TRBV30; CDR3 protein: CAWSVGGQPQHF; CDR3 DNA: TGTGCCTGGAGTGTCGGGGGACAGCCCCAGCATTTT
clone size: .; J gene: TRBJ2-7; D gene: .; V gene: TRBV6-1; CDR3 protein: CASSGGPHYEQYF; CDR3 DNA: TGTGCCAGCAGTGGGGGGCCCCATTACGAGCAGTACTTC
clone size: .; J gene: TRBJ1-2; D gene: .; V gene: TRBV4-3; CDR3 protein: CASSRGRLDYGYTF; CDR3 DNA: TGCGCCAGCAGCCGGGGGAGGCTTGACTATGGCTACACCTTC
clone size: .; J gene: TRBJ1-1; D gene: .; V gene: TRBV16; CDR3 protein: CASSLGQTTEAFF; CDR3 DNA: TGTGCCAGCAGCCTGGGCCAAACAACTGAAGCTTTCTTT
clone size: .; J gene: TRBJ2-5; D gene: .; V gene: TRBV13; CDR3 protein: CASSRFMETQYF; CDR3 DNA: TGTGCCAGCAGCCGTTTTATGGAGACCCAGTACTTC
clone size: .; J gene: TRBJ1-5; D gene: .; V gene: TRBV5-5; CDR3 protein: CASSPRGSSNQPQHF; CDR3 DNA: TGTGCCAGCAGCCCGAGGGGGTCGAGCAATCAGCCCCAGCATTTT
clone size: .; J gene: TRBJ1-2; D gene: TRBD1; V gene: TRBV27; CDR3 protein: CASSPRGSDGYTF; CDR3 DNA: TGTGCCAGCAGTCCCAGGGGGTCGGATGGCTACACCTTC
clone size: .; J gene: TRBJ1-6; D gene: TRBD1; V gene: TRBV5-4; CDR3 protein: CASSLGQGANSPLHF; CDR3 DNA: TGTGCCAGCAGCTTGGGGCAGGGGGCCAATTCACCCCTCCACTTT
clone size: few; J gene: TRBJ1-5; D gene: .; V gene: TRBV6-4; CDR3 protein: CASSEGGGGNQPQHF; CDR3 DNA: TGTGCCAGCAGTGAGGGGGGGGGTGGCAATCAGCCCCAGCATTTT
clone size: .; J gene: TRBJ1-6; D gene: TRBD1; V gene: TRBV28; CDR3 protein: CASSYPGQGVSPLHF; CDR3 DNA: TGTGCCAGCAGTTATCCGGGACAGGGGGTATCACCCCTCCACTTT
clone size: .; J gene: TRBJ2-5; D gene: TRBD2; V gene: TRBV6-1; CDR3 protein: CASSEAGTSGIEGMVTQYF; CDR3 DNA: TGTGCCAGCAGTGAGGCCGGGACTAGCGGGATTGAAGGGATGGTGACCCAGTACTTC
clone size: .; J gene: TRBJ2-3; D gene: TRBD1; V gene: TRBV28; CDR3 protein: CASSSDRGSTDTQYF; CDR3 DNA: TGTGCCAGCTCCTCGGACAGGGGAAGCACAGATACGCAGTATTTT
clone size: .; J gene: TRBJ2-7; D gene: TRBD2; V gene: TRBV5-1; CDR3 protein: CASSTRDPQTSGRWVPLLDEQYF; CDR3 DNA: TGCGCCAGCAGCACCCGGGACCCCCAGACTAGCGGGAGATGGGTGCCCTTACTGGACGAGCAGTACTTC
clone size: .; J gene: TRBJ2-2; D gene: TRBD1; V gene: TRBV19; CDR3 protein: CASSIRTGFGNTGELFF; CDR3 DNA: TGTGCCAGTAGTATCCGGACAGGGTTTGGTAACACCGGGGAGCTGTTTTTT
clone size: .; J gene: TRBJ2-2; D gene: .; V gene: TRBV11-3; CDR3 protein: CASSTGEGGELFF; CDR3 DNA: TGTGCCAGCAGCACGGGGGAAGGCGGGGAGCTGTTTTTT
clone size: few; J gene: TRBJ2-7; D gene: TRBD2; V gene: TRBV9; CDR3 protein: CASSVAGGGAYEQYF; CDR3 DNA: TGTGCCAGCAGCGTAGCTGGTGGGGGGGCCTACGAGCAGTACTTC
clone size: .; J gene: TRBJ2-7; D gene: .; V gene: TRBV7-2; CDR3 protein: CASSYQRYIYEQYF; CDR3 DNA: TGTGCCAGCAGCTATCAGCGCTACATCTACGAGCAGTACTTC
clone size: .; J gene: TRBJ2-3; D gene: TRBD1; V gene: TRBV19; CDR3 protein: CASSVSTGGIVIDTQYF; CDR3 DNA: TGTGCCAGTAGCGTATCGACAGGGGGCATAGTGATAGATACGCAGTATTTT
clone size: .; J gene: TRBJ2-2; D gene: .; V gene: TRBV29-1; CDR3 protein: CSVVGRFTGELFF; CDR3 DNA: TGCAGCGTTGTTGGGCGATTCACCGGGGAGCTGTTTTTT
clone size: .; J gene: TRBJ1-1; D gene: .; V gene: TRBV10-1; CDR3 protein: CASSPSYQGRTEAFF; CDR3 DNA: TGCGCCAGCTCTCCCTCCTACCAGGGTCGGACTGAAGCTTTCTTT
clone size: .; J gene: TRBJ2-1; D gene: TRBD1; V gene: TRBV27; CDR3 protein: CASSLSLTGQYNEQFF; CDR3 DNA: TGTGCCAGCAGTTTATCTTTGACAGGGCAATACAATGAGCAGTTCTTC
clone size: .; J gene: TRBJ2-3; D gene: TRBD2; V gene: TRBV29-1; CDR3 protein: CSVGTSGGYTDTQYF; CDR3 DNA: TGCAGCGTCGGGACTAGCGGGGGCTACACAGATACGCAGTATTTT
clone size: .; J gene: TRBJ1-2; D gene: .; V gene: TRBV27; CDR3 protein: CASSLNPLSSGYTF; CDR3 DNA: TGTGCCAGCAGTTTAAACCCCTTAAGCTCGGGCTACACCTTC
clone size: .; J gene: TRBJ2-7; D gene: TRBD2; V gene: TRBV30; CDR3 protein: CAWSVGGSYEQYF; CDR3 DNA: TGTGCCTGGAGTGTAGGCGGGAGTTACGAGCAGTACTTC
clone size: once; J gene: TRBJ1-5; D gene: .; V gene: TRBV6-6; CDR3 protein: CASRGPGRLSNQPQHF; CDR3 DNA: TGTGCCAGCAGGGGCCCAGGGCGCCTTAGCAATCAGCCCCAGCATTTT
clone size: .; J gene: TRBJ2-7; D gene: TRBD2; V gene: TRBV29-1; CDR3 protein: CSADGLAGGGETDEQYF; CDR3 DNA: TGCAGCGCTGATGGACTAGCGGGGGGCGGTGAAACGGACGAGCAGTACTTC
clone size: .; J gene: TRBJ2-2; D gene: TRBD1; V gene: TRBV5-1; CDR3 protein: CASSLLGTGSPGELFF; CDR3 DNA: TGCGCCAGCAGCTTGCTAGGGACAGGGTCTCCCGGGGAGCTGTTTTTT
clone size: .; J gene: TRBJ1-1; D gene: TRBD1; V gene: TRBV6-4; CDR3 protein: CASSEEGAGVSEAFF; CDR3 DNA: TGTGCCAGCAGTGAAGAGGGGGCCGGCGTGAGTGAAGCTTTCTTT
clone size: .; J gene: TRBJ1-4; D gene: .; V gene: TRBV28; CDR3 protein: CATEGDPNEKLFF; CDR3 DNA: TGTGCCACTGAGGGGGACCCTAATGAAAAACTGTTTTTT
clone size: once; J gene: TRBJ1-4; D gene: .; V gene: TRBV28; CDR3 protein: CASSSPSPGVSEKLFF; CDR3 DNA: TGTGCCAGCAGTTCCCCTAGCCCTGGGGTGAGTGAAAAACTGTTTTTT
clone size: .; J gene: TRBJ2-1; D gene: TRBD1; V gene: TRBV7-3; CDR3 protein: CASSFRTGSDEQFF; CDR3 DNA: TGTGCCAGCAGCTTTCGGACAGGGAGCGATGAGCAGTTCTTC
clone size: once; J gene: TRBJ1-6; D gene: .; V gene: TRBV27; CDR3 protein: CASTGRTYNSPLHF; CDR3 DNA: TGTGCCAGCACCGGACGGACTTATAATTCACCCCTCCACTTT
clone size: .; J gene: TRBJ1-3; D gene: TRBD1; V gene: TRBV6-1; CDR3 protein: CASSIGTASGNTIYF; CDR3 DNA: TGTGCCAGCAGCATCGGGACAGCTTCTGGAAACACCATATATTTT
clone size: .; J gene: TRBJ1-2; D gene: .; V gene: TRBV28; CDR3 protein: CASSQPGHARHGYTF; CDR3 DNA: TGTGCCAGCAGTCAACCGGGACACGCTCGCCACGGCTACACCTTC
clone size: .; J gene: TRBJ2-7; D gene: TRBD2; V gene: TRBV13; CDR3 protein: CASSPAGGPVSYEQYF; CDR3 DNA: TGTGCCAGCAGCCCAGCGGGGGGGCCTGTCTCCTACGAGCAGTACTTC
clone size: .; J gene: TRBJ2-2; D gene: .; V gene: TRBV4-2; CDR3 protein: CASSQERTNTGELFF; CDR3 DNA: TGTGCCAGCAGCCAAGAGAGAACGAACACCGGGGAGCTGTTTTTT
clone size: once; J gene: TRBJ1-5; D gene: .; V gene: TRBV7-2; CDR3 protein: CASSSRNQPQHF; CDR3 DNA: TGTGCCAGCAGCTCGCGGAATCAGCCCCAGCATTTT
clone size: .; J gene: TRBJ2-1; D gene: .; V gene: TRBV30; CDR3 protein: CAGRGSQGGGNEQFF; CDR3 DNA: TGTGCCGGTAGGGGGAGTCAGGGGGGAGGCAATGAGCAGTTCTTC
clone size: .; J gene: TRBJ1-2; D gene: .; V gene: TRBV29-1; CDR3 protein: CSGQANYGYTF; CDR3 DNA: TGCAGCGGACAGGCTAACTATGGCTACACCTTC
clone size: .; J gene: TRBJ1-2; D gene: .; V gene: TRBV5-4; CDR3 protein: CASSLGAGEYGYTF; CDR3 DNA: TGTGCCAGCAGCTTGGGGGCAGGGGAGTATGGCTACACCTTC